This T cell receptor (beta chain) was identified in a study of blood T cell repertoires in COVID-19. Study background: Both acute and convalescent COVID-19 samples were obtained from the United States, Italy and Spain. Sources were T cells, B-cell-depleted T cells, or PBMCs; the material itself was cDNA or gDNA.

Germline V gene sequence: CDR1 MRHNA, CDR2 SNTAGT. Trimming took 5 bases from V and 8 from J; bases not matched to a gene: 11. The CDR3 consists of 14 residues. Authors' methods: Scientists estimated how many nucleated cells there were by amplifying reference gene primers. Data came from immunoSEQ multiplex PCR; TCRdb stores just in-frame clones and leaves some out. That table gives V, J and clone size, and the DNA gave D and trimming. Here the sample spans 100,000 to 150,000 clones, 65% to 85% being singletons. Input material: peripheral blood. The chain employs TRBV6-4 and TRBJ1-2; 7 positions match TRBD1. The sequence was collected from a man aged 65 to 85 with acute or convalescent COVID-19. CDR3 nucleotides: TGTGCCAGCAGTTCCTTCACAGGGGCAGGGGGCTACACCTTC. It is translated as CASSSFTGAGGYTF.